This T cell receptor (beta chain) is drawn from a study of T-cell reconstitution after alpha-beta-depleted transplantation in children. Study outcomes and limitations: The study traced high day-60 TCRbeta diversity in some patients to surviving recipient T cells and thymic progenitors. The origin of alpha-beta T cells about two months after transplant was reportedly several hundred expanded graft clones. From newly produced T cells came most of the T-cell counts and diversity one year after transplant.

This CDR3 has 15 amino acids. CDR1 and CDR2 (germline): SGHTA, FQGTGA. V lost 5 bases to trimming and J lost 3 bases, with 16 bases between them. This clonotype occurred a few times. Antigen unknown. This sample's TCRbeta library carried unique molecular identifier barcodes. Via MiXCR, TCRdb re-called the PCR reads, giving one row per CDR3 protein. This table has 440,000 or so distinct CDR3 sequences, 43% appearing once. V gene TRBV7-3 combines with J gene TRBJ1-1; D possibly corresponds to TRBD1 (5 bases). The clonotype comes from a girl aged 2 to 10 with aplastic anemia, due to receive a stem cell transplant. The sequencing used PBMCs, collected before TCRalphabeta/CD19-depleted stem cell transplant. In DNA form, the CDR3 reads TGTGCCAGCAGCCTTTCAGGGTCTTTTGACACTGAAGCTTTCTTT. As protein: CASSLSGSFDTEAFF.